Listed below are T cell receptor beta chains from one sample, sequenced in a study of T cell repertoires in aging, cancer and after chemotherapy. TCRdb reprocessed the multiplex PCR reads with MiXCR, giving one entry per CDR3 protein. The profile shows under 6,000 distinct CDR3 sequences, less than 30% of them singletons. The specimen sequenced was blood. The receptors stem from a human donor with a solid tumor. CDR3s leave out the opening cysteine and the closing phenylalanine or tryptophan.

V gene,CDR3 protein
TRBV7-2,ASSLAQGGEQY
TRBV6-1,ASSFSDRYTEAF
TRBV7-2,ASSLRAALSASGNTIY
TRBV10-1,ARRPRDPYEQY
TRBV28,ASTGRPSQGGQPQH
TRBV15,ATSRIRGGAYEQY
TRBV6-1,ASSYAVGDTQY
TRBV30,AWSVSGGRGEKLF
TRBV5-5,ASSKVSGTEAF
TRBV11-2,ASSFSGAGYT
TRBV11-2,ASSFSGAGNAIY
TRBV29-1,SVNIGSVDQPQH
TRBV6-1,ASSEEWGRGADTQY
TRBV12-3/TRBV12-4,ASRRDFTDTQY
TRBV12-3/TRBV12-4,ASSLTDRHLNTEAF
TRBV24-1,ATSDPGGSGGTDTQY
TRBV19,ASSIGQDWTAYNEQF
TRBV10-3,ATTKSEGTNYGYT
TRBV28,ASSLVDLNTEAF
TRBV6-5,ASSYGGTEAF
TRBV7-8,ASSLVDTQY
TRBV6-5,ASRIPGFGYGYT
TRBV12-3/TRBV12-4,ASRQGTYSNQPQH
TRBV6-1,ASKMTVSPLH
TRBV20-1,SARRSGRDSDTQY
TRBV18,ASSPSRDRGHEQY
TRBV5-1,ASSLAGSSYEQY
TRBV19,ASSIGTAEAF
TRBV27,ASSADRMSEKLF
TRBV12-3/TRBV12-4,ASSLVGRYNKQF
TRBV7-9,ASSLPGGETQY
TRBV10-2,ASSDRQGESEQY
TRBV12-3/TRBV12-4,ASSLGLSSNQPQH
TRBV6-1,ASSEGEGFTEAF
TRBV27,ASSLTPGEYSPLH
TRBV7-2,ASTYGWGDEQY
TRBV19,ASTPGRGFGEKLF
TRBV27,ASSVSGVYEQY
TRBV6-5,ASSRDTTRPGELF
TRBV7-9,ASSGGGGLLEQY
TRBV7-9,ASSLAQGIPEAF
TRBV28,ASIGPQGLGYGYT
TRBV30,AWALWRGTIY
TRBV6-5,ASIRGTAALVTEAF
TRBV29-1,SVGTDIEYEQY